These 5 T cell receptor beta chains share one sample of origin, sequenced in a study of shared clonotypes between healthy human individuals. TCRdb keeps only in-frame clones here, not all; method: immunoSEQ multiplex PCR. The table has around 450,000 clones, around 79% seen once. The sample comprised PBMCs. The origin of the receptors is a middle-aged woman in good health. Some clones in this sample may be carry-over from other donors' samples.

CDR3 nucleotides: TGTGCCAGCAGTGGCGTACGGCAGGGCGGGTCACCCCTCCACTTT. It yields the protein CASSGVRQGGSPLHF. This sequence joins TRBV2 and TRBJ1-6, with D possibly TRBD1 on 5 matching bases. Trimming took 4 bases from V and 10 from J, leaving 17 bases between them. The germline V gene has CDR1 SNHLY and CDR2 FYNNEI. This CDR3 region has 15 residues.

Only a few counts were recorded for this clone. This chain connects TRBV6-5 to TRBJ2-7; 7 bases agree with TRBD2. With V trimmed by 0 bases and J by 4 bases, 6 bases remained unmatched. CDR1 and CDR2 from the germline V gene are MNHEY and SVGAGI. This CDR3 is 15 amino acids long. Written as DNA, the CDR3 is TGTGCCAGCAGTTACTCGGCGGGAGTCGGTTACGAGCAGTACTTC. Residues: CASSYSAGVGYEQYF.

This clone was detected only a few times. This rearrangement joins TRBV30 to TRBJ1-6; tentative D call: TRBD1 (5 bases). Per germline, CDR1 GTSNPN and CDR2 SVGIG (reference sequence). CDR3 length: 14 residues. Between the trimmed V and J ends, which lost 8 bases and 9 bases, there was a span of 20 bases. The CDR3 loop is CAANSGSRGSPLHF. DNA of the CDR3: TGTGCCGCTAACTCAGGGAGTAGGGGTTCACCCCTCCACTTT.

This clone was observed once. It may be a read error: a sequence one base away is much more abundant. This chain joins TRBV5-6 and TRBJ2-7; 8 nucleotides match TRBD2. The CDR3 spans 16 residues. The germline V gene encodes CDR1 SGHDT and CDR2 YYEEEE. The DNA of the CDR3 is TGTGCCAGCAGCTTGTACATGACGGGAGGGCGTTACGAGCAGTGCTTC. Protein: CASSLYMTGGRYEQCF.

The CDR3 coding sequence is TGTGCCAGCAGTCTGGACAGGAGCTATGGCTACACCTTC. Residues: CASSLDRSYGYTF. The chain recombines TRBV6-5 with TRBJ1-2, with 7 positions matching TRBD1. In germline, CDR1 is MNHEY, CDR2 SVGAGI. J gave up 4 bases and V 5 bases, and 4 bases lay outside the gene matches. The CDR3 spans 13 residues.